These 22 T cell receptor beta chains originate from one sample sequenced in a study of T cell responses to AZD1222 COVID-19 vaccine. Sequencing was performed with immunoSEQ multiplex PCR; in TCRdb, only in-frame clones are kept and a portion is missing. The sample shows roughly 170,000 clones, almost 90% of them seen only once. Sequenced here: peripheral blood, sampled on day 0 of AZD1222 vaccination. Receptor source: an adult in good health.

The chain couples TRBV5-1 to TRBJ2-7; 8 bases agree with TRBD2. Per the germline V gene, CDR1 is SGHRS and CDR2 is YFSETQ. This CDR3 spans 14 amino acids. V shed 4 bases, J shed 5 bases, and the junction held 8 bases outside the gene matches. CDR3 DNA sequence: TGCGCCAGCAGCCGAAGAGGGACTAGTGACGAGCAGTACTTC. It is translated as CASSRRGTSDEQYF.

The CDR3 coding sequence is TGCGCCAGCAGTCAATCGGGGACTAGCGGGAGATTCTGCGGCCGGCATGAGCAGTTCTTC. The encoded protein is CASSQSGTSGRFCGRHEQFF. This chain joins TRBV23-1 and TRBJ2-1; TRBD2 aligns across 14 bases. TRBV23-1 is classed as an ORF, of uncertain function. Trimming cost V 0 bases and J 8 bases; bases outside gene matches: 15. The CDR3 consists of 20 residues.

This clone was counted only a few times. The chain combines TRBV6-5 with TRBJ2-2; 7 nucleotides match TRBD1. Germline assignment: CDR1 MNHEY and CDR2 SVGAGI. The V segment lost 4 bases and the J segment 3 bases; nucleotides outside the gene matches: 5. CDR3 size: 15 residues. The CDR3, as DNA: TGTGCCAGCAGTTTGGGACAGTGGGACACCGGGGAGCTGTTTTTT. It translates to CASSLGQWDTGELFF.

The chain uses TRBV4-1 and TRBJ1-6; D remains unclear. V was trimmed by 2 bases and J by 0 bases, leaving 14 bases between them. Germline lookup yields CDR1 MGHRA and CDR2 YSYEKL. There are 18 residues in the CDR3. CDR3 sequence (DNA): TGCGCCAGCAGCCAAATTAGAGGTGGCAGCTCCTATAATTCACCCCTCCACTTT. Protein sequence: CASSQIRGGSSYNSPLHF.

The chain recombines TRBV10-3 with TRBJ2-1; unclear D gene. Germline values: CDR1 ENHRY, CDR2 SYGVKD. There are 12 residues in the CDR3. The V and J ends lost 4 bases and 6 bases respectively, with 7 bases between them. CDR3 sequence (DNA): TGTGCCATCAGTGGTACCGGCAATGAGCAGTTCTTC. Amino acid sequence: CAISGTGNEQFF.

The rearrangement joins TRBV6-1 to TRBJ2-7; 8 bases agree with TRBD1. After removal of 5 bases from V and 7 bases from J, the junction contained 1 base not matched to a gene. CDR1 is MNHNS, CDR2 SASEGT, per germline. The CDR3 has 11 amino acids. The CDR3 is CASSRDREQYF. Here the CDR3 DNA reads TGTGCCAGCAGTCGGGACAGGGAGCAGTACTTC.

This chain uses TRBV5-5 with TRBJ2-7; D is unresolved. The CDR3 is made up of 15 amino acids. Deletions cut 1 base from V and 1 base from J, with 12 bases between. The germline V gene has CDR1 SGHKS and CDR2 YYEKEE (reference sequence). The CDR3 here is CASSLLGLDSYEQYF. CDR3 nucleotide sequence: TGTGCCAGCAGCTTGCTCGGGCTGGATTCCTACGAGCAGTACTTC.

The rearrangement joins TRBV2 to TRBJ1-4, with a tentative D call TRBD1 (6 bases). Germline values: CDR1 SNHLY, CDR2 FYNNEI. V lost 5 bases and J 8 bases, leaving 15 bases between the germline ends. This CDR3 contains 14 residues. CDR3 DNA sequence: TGTGCCAGCAGTCCCTCTGGGGGCGACGAAAAACTGTTTTTT. Translating it yields CASSPSGGDEKLFF.

The chain links TRBV18 to TRBJ1-2; D not certain. This CDR3 is 12 amino acids long. V was shortened by 2 bases and J by 3 bases, with 4 bases between the two germline ends. CDR1 is KGHSH, CDR2 LQKENI, per germline. The CDR3 is CASSPTDYGYTF. CDR3 bases: TGTGCCAGCTCACCAACAGACTATGGCTACACCTTC. The full variable domain, in which reference TRBV18 and TRBJ1-2 provide the parts outside the CDR3, is NAGVMQNPRHLVRRRGQEARLRCSPMKGHSHVYWYRQLPEEGLKFMVYLQKENIIDESGMPKERFSAEFPKEGPSILRIQQVVRGDSAAYFCASSPTDYGYTFGSGTRLTVV.

The chain links TRBV9 to TRBJ2-7, with 8 bases fitting TRBD1. Germline V lookup: CDR1 SGDLS, CDR2 YYNGEE. The CDR3 length is 16 residues. The V segment lost 4 bases and the J segment 2 bases; nucleotides outside the gene matches: 11. DNA for the CDR3: TGTGCCAGCAGCCCGACTCGGACAGGGACAACCTACGAGCAGTACTTC. It encodes CASSPTRTGTTYEQYF.

This rearrangement joins TRBV5-4 to TRBJ1-3; D might be TRBD1 (6 bases). Germline CDR1 and CDR2: SGHNT and YYREEE (reference sequence). The CDR3 covers 15 residues. V was shortened by 0 bases and J by 2 bases, with 9 bases between the two germline ends. CDR3 protein: CASSLEGTPGNTIYF. The DNA of the CDR3 is TGTGCCAGCAGCTTGGAAGGGACACCTGGAAACACCATATATTTT. The complete variable domain, with remaining parts taken from reference TRBV5-4 and TRBJ1-3, reads ETGVTQSPTHLIKTRGQQVTLRCSSQSGHNTVSWYQQALGQGPQFIFQYYREEENGRGNFPPRFSGLQFPNYSSELNVNALELDDSALYLCASSLEGTPGNTIYFGEGSWLTVV.

This clone was counted a single time. The chain carries TRBV19 and TRBJ1-3; the D is unclear. CDR3 length: 11 amino acids. Germline CDR1 is LNHDA and CDR2 is SQIVND (reference sequence). V was shortened by 8 bases and J by 2 bases, with 4 bases between the two germline ends. In nucleotides, the CDR3 is TGTGCCAGTTCCGCTGGAAACACCATATATTTT. Its translation: CASSAGNTIYF.

V gene TRBV19 combines with J gene TRBJ1-1; D gene ambiguous. The germline gives CDR1 LNHDA, CDR2 SQIVND (reference sequence). This CDR3 comprises 14 residues. Trimming stripped 5 bases from V and 5 bases from J, with 15 bases between. The CDR3 region has the DNA TGTGCCAGTAGTCCACGCCCCCCGGGGACTGAAGCTTTCTTT. Encoded protein: CASSPRPPGTEAFF.

The chain carries TRBV3-1 (or the pseudogene TRBV3-2) and TRBJ2-2; unclear D gene. The CDR3 length is 14 residues. Trimming shortened V by 0 bases and J by 5 bases, and 7 bases separated the two germline ends. Germline V gives CDR1 LGHDT, CDR2 YNNKEL (reference sequence). The CDR3 DNA reads as TGTGCCAGCAGCCAAGATGTTAAGACCGGGGAGCTGTTTTTT. It yields the protein CASSQDVKTGELFF.

This chain links TRBV6-5 with TRBJ2-1, with D maybe TRBD1 (6 bases). This CDR3 is 14 amino acids long. Trimming stripped 6 bases from V and 3 bases from J, with 12 bases between. Germline-derived CDR1 and CDR2 are MNHEY and SVGAGI. The CDR3 DNA reads TGTGCCAGCAGCCTTGGACAGTTCTACAATGAGCAGTTCTTC. This codes for CASSLGQFYNEQFF.

This clone has just one count. The rearrangement links TRBV14 to TRBJ1-6; D not certain. The germline V gene encodes CDR1 SGHDN and CDR2 FVKESK. The CDR3 is 14 residues long. V was shortened by 3 bases and J by 8 bases, with 11 bases between the two germline ends. The CDR3: CASSQTVGYSPLHF. The CDR3 coding sequence is TGTGCCAGCAGCCAGACTGTCGGGTATTCACCCCTCCACTTT.

The chain combines TRBV24-1 with TRBJ1-4; TRBD1 is a possible D gene (5 bases). Trimming removed 7 bases from V and 6 bases from J, with 11 bases in between. The CDR3 is 13 residues long. Germline assignment: CDR1 KGHDR and CDR2 SFDVKD. In nucleotides, the CDR3 is TGTGCCACCAGGGGGGATCGGGATGAAAAACTGTTTTTT. It encodes CATRGDRDEKLFF.

The V call is TRBV3-1 (or the pseudogene TRBV3-2), the J call TRBJ1-1; D not certain. The V end lost 1 base, the J end lost 1 base, and 7 bases lay between the germline ends. CDR1 and CDR2 (germline): LGHDT, YNNKEL (reference sequence). This CDR3 region has 14 residues. Written as DNA, the CDR3 is TGTGCCAGCAGCCAAGGTTCTAGGAACACTGAAGCTTTCTTT. Its translation is CASSQGSRNTEAFF.

This chain connects TRBV7-8 to TRBJ2-1; TRBD1 agrees at 10 bases. Trimming removed 5 bases from V and 10 bases from J; junction bases left unmatched: 8. The CDR3 is 14 amino acids. Germline lookup yields CDR1 SGHVS and CDR2 FQNEAQ. CDR3 bases: TGTGCCAGCAGCCACAGACAGGGGGCTCAGGAGCAGTTCTTC. It translates to CASSHRQGAQEQFF.

The CDR3 spells CSVAGTNTGELFF. CDR3 sequence (DNA): TGCAGCGTTGCCGGGACAAACACCGGGGAGCTGTTTTTT. This chain joins TRBV29-1 and TRBJ2-2; TRBD1 might be the D (6 bases). Germline V gives CDR1 SQVTM, CDR2 ANQGSEA. V was pared by 4 bases and J by 2 bases, with 8 bases between. The CDR3 has 13 residues.

As concerns this clone: Distinct nucleotide sequences in the sample also encode this CDR3. This chain uses TRBV18 with TRBJ1-5; weak D call: TRBD1 (5 bases). This CDR3 is built from 14 residues. From germline, CDR1 is KGHSH and CDR2 LQKENI. V gave up 3 bases and J gave up 4 bases, with 10 bases separating them. The CDR3 coding sequence is TGTGCCAGCTCACCGGGGCAACCGAATCAGCCCCAGCATTTT. Its translation is CASSPGQPNQPQHF.

V usage is TRBV27 and J usage is TRBJ1-6; TRBD1 is a possible D gene (5 bases). V was cut by 0 bases and J by 8 bases, with 17 bases left in between. Germline CDR1 MNHEY, CDR2 SMNVEV (reference sequence). The CDR3 consists of 17 residues. DNA of the CDR3: TGTGCCAGCAGTTTATCGCTGGAGCCGACAGTGGATTCACCCCTCCACTTT. Translating it yields CASSLSLEPTVDSPLHF.